The clone carrying this T cell receptor (beta chain) has ten or more counts. Specified time point: sample taken at primary tumor resection. The donors were some 70 patients with non-small cell lung cancer that was early-stage and untreated. CDR1 SQVTM and CDR2 ANQGSEA come from the germline V gene. Trimming pared 8 bases from V and 4 bases from J, leaving 17 bases between. The CDR3 consists of 13 residues. This sample is part of a study of spatial heterogeneity in lung cancer. Each CDR3 protein is one row after TCRdb ran MiXCR on the 5' RACE reads. This table has under 40,000 distinct CDR3 sequences, around 5% appearing once.

The chain links TRBV29-1 to TRBJ1-1; D ambiguous. Material: PBMCs, obtained at surgery. The sequence was obtained from a female donor with early-stage non-small cell lung cancer. CDR3 nucleotide sequence: TGCAGCTGCCGGACCCCAATAATCACTGAAGCTTTCTTT. Protein product: CSCRTPIITEAFF.